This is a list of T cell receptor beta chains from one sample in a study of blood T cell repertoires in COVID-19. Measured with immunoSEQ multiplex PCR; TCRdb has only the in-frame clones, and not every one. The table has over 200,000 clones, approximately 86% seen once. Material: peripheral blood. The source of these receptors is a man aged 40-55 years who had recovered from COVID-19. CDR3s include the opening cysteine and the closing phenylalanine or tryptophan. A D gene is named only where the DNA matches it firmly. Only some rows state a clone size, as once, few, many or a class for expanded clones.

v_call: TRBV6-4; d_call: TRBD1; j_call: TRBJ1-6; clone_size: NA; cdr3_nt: TGTGCCAGCAGCTTCGCCCCCGAGAGTCTGGGACAGGGTACTTCACCCCTCCACTTT; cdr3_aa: CASSFAPESLGQGTSPLHF
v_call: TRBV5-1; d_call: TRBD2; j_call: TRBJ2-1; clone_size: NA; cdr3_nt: TGCGCCAGCAGCTTGACTAGCGGGAGGGCCGGGGACAATGAGCAGTTCTTC; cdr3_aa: CASSLTSGRAGDNEQFF
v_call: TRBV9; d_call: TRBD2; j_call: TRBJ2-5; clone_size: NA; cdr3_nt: TGTGCCAGCAGCGTGGGGGGACTAGCGGGACTGAGGGAGACCCAGTACTTC; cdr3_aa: CASSVGGLAGLRETQYF
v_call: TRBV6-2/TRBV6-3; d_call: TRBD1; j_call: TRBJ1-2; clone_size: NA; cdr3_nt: TGTGCCAGCAGTTACCCGCGACAGGGCGAGGGCTACACCTTC; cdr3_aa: CASSYPRQGEGYTF
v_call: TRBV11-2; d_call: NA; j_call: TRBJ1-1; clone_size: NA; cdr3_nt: TGTGCCAGCAGCTCGGTGGGAGTTAACACTGAAGCTTTCTTT; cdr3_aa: CASSSVGVNTEAFF
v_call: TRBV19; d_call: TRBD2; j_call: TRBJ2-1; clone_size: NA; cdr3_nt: TGTGCCAGTAGTATAGACCTACCGGGACTAGGGGCTATCGAGCAGTTCTTC; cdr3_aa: CASSIDLPGLGAIEQFF
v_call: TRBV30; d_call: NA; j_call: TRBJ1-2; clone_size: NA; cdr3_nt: TGTGCCTGGAATAACGGGGTAAACTATGGCTACACCTTC; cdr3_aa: CAWNNGVNYGYTF
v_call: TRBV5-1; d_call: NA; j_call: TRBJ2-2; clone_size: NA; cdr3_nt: TGCGCCAGCAGCTTGGGGGCGGCGGGCACCGGGGAGCTGTTTTTT; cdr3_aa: CASSLGAAGTGELFF
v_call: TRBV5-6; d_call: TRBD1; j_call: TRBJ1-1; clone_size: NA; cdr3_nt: TGTGCCAGCAGCTTCTATGGACAGGGGTCCATGAACACTGAAGCTTTCTTT; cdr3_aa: CASSFYGQGSMNTEAFF
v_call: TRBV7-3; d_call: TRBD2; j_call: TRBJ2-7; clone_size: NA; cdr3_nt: TGTGCCAGCAGTTATAGGGCGAGCGGGAGCAACGAGCAGTACTTC; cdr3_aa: CASSYRASGSNEQYF
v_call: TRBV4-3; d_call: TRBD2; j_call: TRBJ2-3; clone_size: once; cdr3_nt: TGCGCCAGCAGCCAAGGTCCCGGGACTAGCGGGAGGAGTTCAGATACGCAGTATTTT; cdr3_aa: CASSQGPGTSGRSSDTQYF
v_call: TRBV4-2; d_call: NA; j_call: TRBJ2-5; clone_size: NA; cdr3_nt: TGTGCCAGCAGCCGACCCCTTATTGGGAGAGAGACCCAGTACTTC; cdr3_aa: CASSRPLIGRETQYF
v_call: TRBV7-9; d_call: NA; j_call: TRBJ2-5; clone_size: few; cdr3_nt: TGTGCCAGCAGCTTAGCGCAGGGGGGAAGTGAGACCCAGTACTTC; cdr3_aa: CASSLAQGGSETQYF
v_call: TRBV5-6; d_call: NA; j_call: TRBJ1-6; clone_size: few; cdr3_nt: TGTGCCAGCAGCTTAAGTAGGGGCAGTATCGATTCACCCCTCCACTTT; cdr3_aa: CASSLSRGSIDSPLHF
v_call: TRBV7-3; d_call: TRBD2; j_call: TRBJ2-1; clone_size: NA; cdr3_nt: TGTGCCAGCAGCGAACCGGGACTAGCGGGAAACAATGAGCAGTTCTTC; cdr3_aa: CASSEPGLAGNNEQFF
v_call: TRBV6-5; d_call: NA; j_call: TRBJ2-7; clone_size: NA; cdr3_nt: TGTGCCAGCAGCGTCGAGGACAGTTCCTACTACGAGCAGTACTTC; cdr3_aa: CASSVEDSSYYEQYF
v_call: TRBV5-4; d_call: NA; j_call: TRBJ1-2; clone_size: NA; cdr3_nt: TGTGCCAGCAGCTTGCCTACTTCACGAAACTATGGCTACACCTTC; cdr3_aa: CASSLPTSRNYGYTF
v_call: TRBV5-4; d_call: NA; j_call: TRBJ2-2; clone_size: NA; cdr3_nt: TGTGCCAGCAGCCCGGGACACGCGAACACCGGGGAGCTGTTTTTT; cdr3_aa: CASSPGHANTGELFF
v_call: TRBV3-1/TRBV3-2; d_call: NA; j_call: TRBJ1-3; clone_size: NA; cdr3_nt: TGTGCCAGCAGCCAAGGTTACGGGAGAAACACCATATATTTT; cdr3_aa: CASSQGYGRNTIYF
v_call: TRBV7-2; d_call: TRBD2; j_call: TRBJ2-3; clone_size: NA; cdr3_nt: TGTGCCAGCAGCTTACGTGGCGGGAGTTTATCAGATACGCAGTATTTT; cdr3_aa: CASSLRGGSLSDTQYF
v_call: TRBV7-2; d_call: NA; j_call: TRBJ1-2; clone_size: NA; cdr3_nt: TGTGCCAGCAGCTTGGGGGGGAACAACCGCGGCTACACCTTC; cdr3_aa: CASSLGGNNRGYTF
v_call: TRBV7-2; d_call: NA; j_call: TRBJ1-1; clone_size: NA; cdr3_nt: TGTGCCAGCAGCGTAGATCTCAGGGCGGCTGAAGCTTTCTTT; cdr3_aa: CASSVDLRAAEAFF
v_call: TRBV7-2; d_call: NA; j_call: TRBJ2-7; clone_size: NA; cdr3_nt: TGTGCCAGCAGCTTAGCGATTTCTTACCAGCGCGAGCAGTACTTC; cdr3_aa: CASSLAISYQREQYF
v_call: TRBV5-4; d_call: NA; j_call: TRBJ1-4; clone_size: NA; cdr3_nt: TGTGCCAGCAGCGCCGGGGGGGATCGACAGGAAGATAATGAAAAACTGTTTTTT; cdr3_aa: CASSAGGDRQEDNEKLFF
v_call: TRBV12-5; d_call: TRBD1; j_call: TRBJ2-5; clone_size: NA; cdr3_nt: TGTGCTAGTGGGACCGGACAGGGACAAGAGACCCAGTACTTC; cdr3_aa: CASGTGQGQETQYF
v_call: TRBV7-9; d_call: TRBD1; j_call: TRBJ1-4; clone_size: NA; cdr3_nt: TGTGCCAGCAGCTTCCTAGACAGGGATTTGGTAGTAGGTGAAAAACTGTTTTTT; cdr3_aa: CASSFLDRDLVVGEKLFF
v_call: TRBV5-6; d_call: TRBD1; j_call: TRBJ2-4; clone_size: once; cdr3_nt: TGTGCCAGCAGCCCGTTAGGGGACAGAAAAAACATTCAGTACTTC; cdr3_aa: CASSPLGDRKNIQYF
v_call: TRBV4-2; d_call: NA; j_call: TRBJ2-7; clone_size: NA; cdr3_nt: TGTGCCAGCAGCCCAACTGTAGGAGGGGCCATCTACGAGCAGTACTTC; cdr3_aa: CASSPTVGGAIYEQYF
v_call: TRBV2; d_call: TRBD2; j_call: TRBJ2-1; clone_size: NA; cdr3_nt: TGTGCCAGCAGTGAAGTCCGGAGCGGGAGGGCCCCCTACAATGAGCAGTTCTTC; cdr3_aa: CASSEVRSGRAPYNEQFF
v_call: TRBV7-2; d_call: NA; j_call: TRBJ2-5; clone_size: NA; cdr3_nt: TGTGCCAGCAGCTCAGGGGGGTACCAAGAGACCCAGTACTTC; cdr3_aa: CASSSGGYQETQYF
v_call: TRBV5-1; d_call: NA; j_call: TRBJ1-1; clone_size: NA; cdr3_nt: TGCGCCAGCAGCATACAGGGCACTGAAGCTTTCTTT; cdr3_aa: CASSIQGTEAFF
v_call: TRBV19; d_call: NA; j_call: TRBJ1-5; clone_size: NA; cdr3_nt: TGTGCCACCCAGGGGTCCAATCAGCCCCAGCATTTT; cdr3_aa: CATQGSNQPQHF
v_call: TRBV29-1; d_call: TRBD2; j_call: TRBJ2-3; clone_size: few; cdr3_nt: TGCAGCACCCTCCCGAGCGGGAGGCCGCGCACAGATACGCAGTATTTT; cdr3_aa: CSTLPSGRPRTDTQYF
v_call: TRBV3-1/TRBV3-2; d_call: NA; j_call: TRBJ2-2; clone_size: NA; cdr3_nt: TGTGCCAGCAGCCCGGCGAGGTCCGGGGAGCTGTTTTTT; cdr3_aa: CASSPARSGELFF
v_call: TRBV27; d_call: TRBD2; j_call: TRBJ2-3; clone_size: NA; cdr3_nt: TGTGCCAGCAGTTTACGCCTTAGCGGGATCACAGATACGCAGTATTTT; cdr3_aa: CASSLRLSGITDTQYF
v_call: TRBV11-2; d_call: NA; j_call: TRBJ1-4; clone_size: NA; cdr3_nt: TGTGCCAGCAGCTTATCGGGGGGGGTGGGACTGTTTTTT; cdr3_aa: CASSLSGGVGLFF
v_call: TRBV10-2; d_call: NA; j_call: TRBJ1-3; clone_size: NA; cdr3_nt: TGCGCCAGCAGTTCTGGACAAAGCTCTGGAAACACCATATATTTT; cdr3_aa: CASSSGQSSGNTIYF
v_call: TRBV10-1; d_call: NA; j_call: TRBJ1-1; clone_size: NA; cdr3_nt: TGCGCCAGCAGTGAGGGGGGGTATACAGCTGAAGCTTTCTTT; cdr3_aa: CASSEGGYTAEAFF
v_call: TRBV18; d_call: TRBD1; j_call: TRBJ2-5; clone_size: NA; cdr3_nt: TGTGCCAGCTCACCACGGACAGGGGGCCAAGAGACCCAGTACTTC; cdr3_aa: CASSPRTGGQETQYF
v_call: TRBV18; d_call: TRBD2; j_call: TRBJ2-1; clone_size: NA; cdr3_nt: TGTGCCAGCTCTCCGGGACTAGCGGGATACAATGAGCAGTTCTTC; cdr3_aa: CASSPGLAGYNEQFF
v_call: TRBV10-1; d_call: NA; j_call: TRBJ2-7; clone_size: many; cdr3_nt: TGCGCCAGCAGTATAACAGGTTGGCAGGACGAGCAGTACTTC; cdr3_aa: CASSITGWQDEQYF
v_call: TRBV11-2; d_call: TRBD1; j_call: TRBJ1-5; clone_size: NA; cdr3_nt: TGTGCCAGCAGCTTAGGGACAGGGGTCTACCAGCCCCAGCATTTT; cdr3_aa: CASSLGTGVYQPQHF
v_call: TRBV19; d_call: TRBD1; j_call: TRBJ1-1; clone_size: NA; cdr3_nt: TGTGCCAGTACCTATGGACAGGGTTTGAACACTGAAGCTTTCTTT; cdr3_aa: CASTYGQGLNTEAFF
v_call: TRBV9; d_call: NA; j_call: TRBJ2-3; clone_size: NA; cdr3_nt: TGTGCCAGCAGCAAGGGGACTCCCACGGCAGATACGCAGTATTTT; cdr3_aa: CASSKGTPTADTQYF
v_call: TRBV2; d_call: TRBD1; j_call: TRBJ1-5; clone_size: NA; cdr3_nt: TGTGCCAGCAGGGGACAGGGGAGGAATCAGCCCCAGCATTTT; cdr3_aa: CASRGQGRNQPQHF
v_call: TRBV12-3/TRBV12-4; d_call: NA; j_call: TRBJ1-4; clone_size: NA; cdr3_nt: TGTGCCAGCAGTAGGAGGAAGGGCGAAAAACTGTTTTTT; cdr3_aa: CASSRRKGEKLFF
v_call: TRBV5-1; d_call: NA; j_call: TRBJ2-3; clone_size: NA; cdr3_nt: TGCGCCAGCAGCTTGGAGGCGGCGGGGGATACGCAGTATTTT; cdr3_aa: CASSLEAAGDTQYF
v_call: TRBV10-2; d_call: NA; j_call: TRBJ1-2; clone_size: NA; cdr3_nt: TGCGCCAGCAGTGGTCCGGTACGGTCGGATGGCTACACCTTC; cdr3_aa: CASSGPVRSDGYTF
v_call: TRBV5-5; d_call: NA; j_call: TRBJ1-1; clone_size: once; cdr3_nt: TGTGCCAGCAGCTTGTATACTGGCCGGGAAAACACTGAAGCTTTCTTT; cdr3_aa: CASSLYTGRENTEAFF
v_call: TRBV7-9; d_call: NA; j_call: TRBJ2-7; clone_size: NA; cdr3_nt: TGTGCCAGCAGCTTGGCTGCGGCCGAGCAGTACTTC; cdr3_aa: CASSLAAAEQYF
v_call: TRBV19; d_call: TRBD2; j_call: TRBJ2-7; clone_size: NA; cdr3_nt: TGTGCCAGTAGTATAGGCAGGGCGGGAGGAACCCACTTC; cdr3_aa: CASSIGRAGGTHF
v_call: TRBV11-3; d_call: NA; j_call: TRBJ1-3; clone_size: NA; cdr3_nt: TGTGCCAGCAGAGAACCTGTATCATTGAGCTCTGGAAACACCATATATTTT; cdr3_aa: CASREPVSLSSGNTIYF
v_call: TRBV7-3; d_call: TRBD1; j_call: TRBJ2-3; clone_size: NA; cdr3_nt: TGTGCCAGCAGCCCGGACAGGGCTCCTAGCACAGATACGCAGTATTTT; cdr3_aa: CASSPDRAPSTDTQYF
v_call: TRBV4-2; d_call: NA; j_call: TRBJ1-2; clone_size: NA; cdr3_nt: TGTGCCAGCAGCCAAGCAGACGGGATCTATGGCTACACCTTC; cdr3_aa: CASSQADGIYGYTF
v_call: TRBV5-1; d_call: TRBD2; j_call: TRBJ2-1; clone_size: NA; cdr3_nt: TGCGCCAGCAGCAGAGGACCGAGCGGGAGATCCAACAATGAGCAGTTCTTC; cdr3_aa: CASSRGPSGRSNNEQFF
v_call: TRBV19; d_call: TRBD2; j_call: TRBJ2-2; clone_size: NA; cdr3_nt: TGTGCCACCAATAGCGGGAGGGCCCGAGCGGGGGAGCTGTTTTTT; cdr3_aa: CATNSGRARAGELFF
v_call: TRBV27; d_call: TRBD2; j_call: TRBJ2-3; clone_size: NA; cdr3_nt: TGTGCCACCAATAGCCGGGTGGCGGGAGGGTCCACAGATACGCAGTATTTT; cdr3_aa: CATNSRVAGGSTDTQYF
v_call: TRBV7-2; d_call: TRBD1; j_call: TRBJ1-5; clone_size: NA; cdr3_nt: TGTGCCAGCAGTTTGGACAGGGGGCGCTTTAGTCAGCCCCAGCATTTT; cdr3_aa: CASSLDRGRFSQPQHF
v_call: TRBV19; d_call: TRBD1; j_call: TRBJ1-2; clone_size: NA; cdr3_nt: TGTGCCAGTACCCGACAGGGGATTGCTGATGGCTACACCTTC; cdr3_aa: CASTRQGIADGYTF
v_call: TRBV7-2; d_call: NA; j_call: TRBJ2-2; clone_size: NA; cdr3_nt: TGTGCCAGCAGCTACGGGGGAGACACCGGGGAGCTGTTTTTT; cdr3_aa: CASSYGGDTGELFF